This TCR beta chain is from a study of CD8 T cells in ankylosing spondylitis (dated by TCRdb to the late 2010s). Broadly, across the study: The study set out to find disease-linked TCR variants by profiling T cell receptor beta repertoires in ankylosing spondylitis patients and healthy donors. Peripheral blood was sampled, and synovial fluid was additionally collected from ankylosing spondylitis patients. The full study cohort comprised 25 or so ankylosing spondylitis patients and some 110 healthy donors.

From its cysteine to its phenylalanine, the CDR3 spans 14 amino acids. CDR3 DNA is the only sequence kept; it has 42 bases, read in frame from the first base. CDR1 and CDR2 are drawn from the germline V gene: MRHNA, SNTAGT. Compared with germline, V lacks 10 bases and J lacks 0 bases; bases without a gene match: 8. This clonotype has at least ten counts. Its cognate antigen has yet to be identified. The sample holds no much larger clone one base away, and base qualities are not on file. Study-wide conclusions, independent of this receptor: Significant enrichment of the disease-linked clones was reported in matched synovial fluid samples from ankylosing spondylitis patients. Some of the motif variants had been reported before in the synovial fluid and blood of reactive arthritis patients, a finding that suggests common disease-initiation mechanisms. The disease-linked clones showed a CD8+ phenotype and occurred at relatively low frequencies in peripheral blood. Blood from ankylosing spondylitis patients appeared to be characterized by a TCR beta motif composed of eight highly homologous amino acid variants.

Sequenced using an Illumina HiSeq 2500. Quantitative 5'-RACE with molecular barcodes was the method used to prepare the TCR beta libraries. Per the authors' processing: Disease-linked TCR variants were identified with a new computational method built on a probabilistic model of VDJ rearrangement. TCRdb reprocessed the public reads (quality trimming at Q25 with fastp, clone calling with MiXCR) and kept in-frame beta chains. Every entry covers one CDR3 protein and lists the most common genes and DNA from its rows. The V and J calls, along with clone size, are taken from TCRdb and not from the paper's own processing. Present in this sample are under 200,000 distinct CDR3 sequences, roughly 10% of which were seen just once. The ten most abundant clones make up around 29% of the sample.

Input material: blood, either unsorted or a sorted T cell fraction (not recorded which). This chain is built from TRBV6-4 and TRBJ2-7; 8 nucleotides in the junction match TRBD1. The TCR sequence derives from a male donor with ankylosing spondylitis or in good health (not recorded which). The sequenced DNA: TGTGCCACCTACGGGACAGGCGACTCCTACGAGCAGTACTTC. Translated, it gives CATYGTGDSYEQYF.